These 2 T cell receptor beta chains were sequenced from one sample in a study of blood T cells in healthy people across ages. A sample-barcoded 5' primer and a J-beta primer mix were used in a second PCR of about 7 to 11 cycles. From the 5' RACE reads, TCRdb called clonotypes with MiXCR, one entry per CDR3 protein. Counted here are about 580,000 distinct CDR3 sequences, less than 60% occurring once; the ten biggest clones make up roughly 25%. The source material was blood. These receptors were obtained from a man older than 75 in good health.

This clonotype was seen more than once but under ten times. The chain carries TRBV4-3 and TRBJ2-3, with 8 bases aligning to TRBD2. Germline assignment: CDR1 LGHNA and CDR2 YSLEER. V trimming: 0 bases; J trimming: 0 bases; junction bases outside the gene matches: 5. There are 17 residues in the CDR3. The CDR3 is CASSQDRGGLSTDTQYF. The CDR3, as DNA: TGCGCCAGCAGCCAAGATCGGGGGGGTCTAAGCACAGATACGCAGTATTTT.

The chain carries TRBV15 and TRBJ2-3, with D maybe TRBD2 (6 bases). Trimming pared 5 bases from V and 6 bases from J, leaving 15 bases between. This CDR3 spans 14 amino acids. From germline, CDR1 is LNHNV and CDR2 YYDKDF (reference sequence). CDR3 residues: CATSPDREADTQYF. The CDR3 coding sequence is TGTGCCACCAGCCCAGATAGGGAGGCGGATACGCAGTATTTT.